This entry is about one T cell receptor beta chain. What it binds is not known. This entry belongs to a study of shared clonotypes between healthy human individuals. At the level of the study: Sampling drew on donors who were a couple of women and three men aged 18 to 49. Study-level findings and limits: What limited the represented genetic and exposure-history diversity was the small number of donors. Roughly 5.3% of naive CD4 clonotypes were common to several donors. Non-shared clonotypes were found to have lower generation probabilities than the clonotypes that were shared by all four of the sorted-subset donors.

Germline CDR1 reads LNHDA; CDR2 reads SQIVND (reference sequence). The CDR3 consists of 16 residues. Trimming took off 3 bases at V and 3 bases at J, with 18 bases between the two ends. Produced via immunoSEQ multiplex PCR; TCRdb's table is partial and in-frame only. The sample shows roughly 120,000 clones, under 70% of them seen only once. Sequencing was performed on memory CD8+ T cells sorted from blood. The sample's subset: CD45RO+ cells pooled with CCR7-negative TemRA cells. The J gene is TRBJ2-7, the V gene TRBV19; D may match TRBD1 or TRBD2 (5 bases each). The receptor was isolated from a woman aged 30 to 39 in good health. The CDR3 protein is CASSIAPAGRDYEQYF. CDR3 in DNA: TGTGCCAGTAGTATTGCCCCAGCAGGGAGAGACTACGAGCAGTACTTC.